Reported below is one TCR beta chain. This sample was included in a study of T cell responses to AZD1222 COVID-19 vaccine. The repertoire was sequenced with immunoSEQ multiplex PCR; TCRdb's copy has only in-frame clones and lacks some. The sample consists of 100,000 or so clones, approximately 87% of them appearing once. Trimming left V 3 bases short and J 3 bases short, with 12 bases between. The CDR3 has 14 residues. Germline V CDR1 and CDR2: MNHEY, SVGEGT. Sequencing used peripheral blood, obtained on day 0 of AZD1222 vaccination. This TCR was sampled from an adult in good health. The V call is TRBV6-2 or TRBV6-3, the J call TRBJ2-7; no clear D gene. CDR3 residues: CASSYRAIFYEQYF. CDR3 nucleotides: TGTGCCAGCAGTTATCGGGCAATCTTCTACGAGCAGTACTTC.